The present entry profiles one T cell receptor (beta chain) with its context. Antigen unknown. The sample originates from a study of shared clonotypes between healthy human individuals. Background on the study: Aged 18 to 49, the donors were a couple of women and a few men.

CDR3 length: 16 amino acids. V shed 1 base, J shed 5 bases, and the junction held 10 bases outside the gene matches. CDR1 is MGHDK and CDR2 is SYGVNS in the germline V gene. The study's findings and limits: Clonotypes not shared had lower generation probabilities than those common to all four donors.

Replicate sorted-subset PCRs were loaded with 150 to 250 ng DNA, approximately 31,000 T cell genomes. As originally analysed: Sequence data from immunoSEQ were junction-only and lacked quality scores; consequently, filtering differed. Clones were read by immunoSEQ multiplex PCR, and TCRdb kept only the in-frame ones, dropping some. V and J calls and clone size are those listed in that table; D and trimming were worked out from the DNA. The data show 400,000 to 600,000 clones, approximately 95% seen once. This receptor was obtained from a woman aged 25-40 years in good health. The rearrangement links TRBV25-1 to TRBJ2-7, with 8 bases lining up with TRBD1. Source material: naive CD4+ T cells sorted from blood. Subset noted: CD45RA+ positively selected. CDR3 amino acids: CASSEFQGTGGHEQYF. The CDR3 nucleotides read TGTGCCAGCAGTGAATTTCAAGGCACAGGGGGGCACGAGCAGTACTTC.